Each of the 20 T cell receptor beta chains below was sequenced from the same sample in a study of chemoradiotherapy in HPV16-positive cancers. Libraries were prepared by immunoSEQ multiplex PCR; TCRdb keeps only in-frame clonotypes and omits some of them. The repertoire holds just over 6,000 clones, with 73% as singletons. The sequencing used tumor tissue, collected from a patient who underwent chemoradiotherapy. All receptors come from a human donor with HPV-associated anogenital cancer.

J is TRBJ1-4 and V is TRBV30, with TRBD1 matching over 8 bases. V gave up 4 bases and J gave up 7 bases; unmatched junction bases: 11. Per the germline V gene, CDR1 is GTSNPN and CDR2 is SVGIG (reference sequence). This CDR3 has 15 amino acids. CDR3 region: CAWTGRRDRSEKLFF. The DNA for the CDR3 is TGTGCCTGGACTGGCCGCCGGGACAGGAGTGAAAAACTGTTTTTT.

The CDR3 reads CASSESVGSYNEQFF. The CDR3, as DNA: TGCGCCAGCAGTGAGTCGGTTGGGTCCTACAATGAGCAGTTCTTC. V is TRBV10-2 and J is TRBJ2-1; D is unclear. Trimming removed 0 bases from V and 1 base from J, with 7 bases in between. Germline loops: CDR1 WSHSY, CDR2 SAAADI. This CDR3 has 15 amino acids.

This clone appeared a few times. The rearrangement links TRBV10-1 to TRBJ2-1; the match to TRBD1 covers 8 bases. The CDR3 runs 13 residues. Trimming at V came to 3 bases and at J to 10 bases, leaving 5 bases not matched to a gene. Germline lookup yields CDR1 WNHNN and CDR2 SYGVQD (reference sequence). The CDR3 protein is CASSDRGPEEQFF. DNA for the CDR3: TGCGCCAGCAGTGACAGGGGGCCGGAGGAGCAGTTCTTC.

This sequence joins TRBV27 and TRBJ2-1; TRBD2 is a possible D gene (6 bases). There are 15 residues in the CDR3. Trimming cost V 7 bases and J 4 bases, with 17 bases left between them. Per the germline V gene, CDR1 is MNHEY and CDR2 is SMNVEV (reference sequence). This CDR3 reads CASTSSGGGYNEQFF. In nucleotides, the CDR3 is TGTGCCAGCACCAGTAGCGGAGGCGGGTACAATGAGCAGTTCTTC.

This clone was seen a handful of times. The J gene is TRBJ1-1, the V gene TRBV2; D is unresolved. Looked up from germline, CDR1 is SNHLY and CDR2 is FYNNEI. CDR3 size: 14 residues. The ends were cut back, 0 bases at V and 5 bases at J, with 10 bases in the middle. The CDR3, as DNA: TGTGCCAGCAGTGAAGCAGTCATACTAACTGAAGCTTTCTTT. As protein: CASSEAVILTEAFF.

This clone has just a few counts. The chain uses TRBV21-1 and TRBJ2-7; the listed D gene, TRBD2, was not tested against the DNA. TRBV21-1 is flagged as a pseudogene. The CDR3 runs to 18 residues. The CDR3 DNA is TGTGCCAGCAGCCCCTGGACTAGCGGGCCCCACGTAAGGTACGAGCAGTACTTC. As protein: CASSPWTSGPHVRYEQYF.

The chain couples TRBV9 to TRBJ2-5; the D gene is possibly TRBD1 (6 bases). The V gene's germline CDR1 is SGDLS and CDR2 YYNGEE. The CDR3 extends over 16 amino acids. Trimming took off 2 bases at V and 4 bases at J, with 18 bases between the two ends. CDR3 loop: CASSVLPQTGGETQYF. As DNA, the CDR3 is TGTGCCAGCAGCGTTTTACCGCAGACAGGCGGAGAGACCCAGTACTTC.

This clone was seen only a few times. V gene TRBV29-1 combines with J gene TRBJ1-5, with a possible D match to TRBD1 (5 bases). V was trimmed by 7 bases and J by 7 bases, leaving 17 bases between them. The CDR3 loop spans 13 amino acids. Germline V gene lookup returns CDR1 SQVTM and CDR2 ANQGSEA. CDR3 residues: CSGWVGAGQPQHF. As DNA, the CDR3 is TGCAGCGGCTGGGTCGGGGCTGGCCAGCCCCAGCATTTT. Full variable domain (remainder filled in from reference TRBV29-1 and TRBJ1-5): SAVISQKPSRDICQRGTSLTIQCQVDSQVTMMFWYRQQPGQSLTLIATANQGSEATYESGFVIDKFPISRPNLTFSTLTVSNMSPEDSSIYLCSGWVGAGQPQHFGDGTRLSIL.

The chain has TRBV27 and TRBJ2-4; 8 nucleotides align to TRBD1. Germline-derived CDR1 and CDR2 are MNHEY and SMNVEV (reference sequence). The V and J ends lost 5 bases and 9 bases, in that order; junction bases with no gene match: 9. The CDR3 extends over 14 amino acids. The CDR3 loop reads CASSAGQGGGIQYF. The CDR3 bases are TGTGCCAGCAGTGCTGGACAGGGAGGTGGCATTCAGTACTTC.

The chain is built from TRBV18 and TRBJ1-4; a weak D match, TRBD1 (5 bases). CDR3 length: 15 amino acids. Looked up from germline, CDR1 is KGHSH and CDR2 is LQKENI. V lost 2 bases and J 4 bases, leaving 11 bases between the germline ends. CDR3 DNA sequence: TGTGCCAGCTCACCATATGGGGCGGATAATGAAAAACTGTTTTTT. It encodes CASSPYGADNEKLFF. The whole variable domain, filled in from reference TRBV18 and TRBJ1-4, reads NAGVMQNPRHLVRRRGQEARLRCSPMKGHSHVYWYRQLPEEGLKFMVYLQKENIIDESGMPKERFSAEFPKEGPSILRIQQVVRGDSAAYFCASSPYGADNEKLFFGSGTQLSVL.

CDR3 sequence: CASSPAGVETQYF. The CDR3 DNA is TGTGCCAGCAGCCCCGCAGGGGTGGAGACCCAGTACTTC. The gene calls are TRBV5-4 and TRBJ2-5, with D perhaps matching TRBD1 (6 bases). Germline V gene lookup returns CDR1 SGHNT and CDR2 YYREEE (reference sequence). This CDR3 is 13 amino acids long. V lost 4 bases and J 5 bases, leaving 12 bases between the germline ends.

The J gene is TRBJ2-1, the V gene TRBV10-3, with D uncertain. CDR3 size: 13 residues. V was pared by 0 bases and J by 9 bases, with 9 bases between. The V gene's germline CDR1 is ENHRY and CDR2 SYGVKD. In DNA, the CDR3 is TGTGCCATCAGTGAGTCTTATGGTGTTGAGCAGTTCTTC. Amino acid sequence: CAISESYGVEQFF.

This chain uses TRBV6-5 with TRBJ1-5; TRBD1 matches 10 bases. V shed 6 bases and J 4 bases; nucleotides not matched to a gene: 0. Germline V CDR1 and CDR2: MNHEY, SVGAGI. The CDR3 spans 13 residues. The CDR3 bases are TGTGCCAGCAGGGGACAGGGGAATCAGCCCCAGCATTTT. Residues: CASRGQGNQPQHF.

The chain joins TRBV10-2 to TRBJ2-7; TRBD1 is a possible D gene (6 bases). The CDR3 contains 13 residues. Per germline, CDR1 WSHSY and CDR2 SAAADI. Trimming removed 8 bases at V and 4 bases at J, with 15 bases between. The chain's CDR3 is CASEGQKNYEQYF. As DNA, the CDR3 is TGCGCCAGCGAAGGACAGAAGAATTACGAGCAGTACTTC.

The chain employs TRBV19 and TRBJ2-1; tentative D call: TRBD2 (5 bases). Germline CDR1 reads LNHDA; CDR2 reads SQIVND (reference sequence). V shed 3 bases and J shed 5 bases, with 11 bases lying between them. The CDR3 contains 14 residues. The CDR3 loop reads CASSIDGNHNEQFF. Written as DNA, the CDR3 is TGTGCCAGTAGTATTGACGGGAATCACAATGAGCAGTTCTTC.

This clone has a single count. The V gene is TRBV27, the J gene TRBJ1-5; TRBD1 matches at 8 bases. V lost 7 bases to trimming and J lost 0 bases; unmatched junction nucleotides: 5. The CDR3 runs to 15 residues. CDR1 and CDR2 (germline): MNHEY, SMNVEV (reference sequence). CDR3 sequence (DNA): TGTGCCAGCAACAGGGGGGGATATAGCAATCAGCCCCAGCATTTT. Residues: CASNRGGYSNQPQHF.

V and J are TRBV5-1 and TRBJ2-3; TRBD1 might be the D (6 bases). V was trimmed by 1 base and J by 2 bases, leaving 14 bases between them. Germline V gene sequence: CDR1 SGHRS, CDR2 YFSETQ. CDR3 size: 16 residues. The CDR3 region has the DNA TGCGCCAGCAGCTTGACCTCCGGGACATACACAGATACGCAGTATTTT. Its protein is CASSLTSGTYTDTQYF. Based on the CDR3 plus reference TRBV5-1 and TRBJ2-3, the full variable domain is KAGVTQTPRYLIKTRGQQVTLSCSPISGHRSVSWYQQTPGQGLQFLFEYFSETQRNKGNFPGRFSGRQFSNSRSEMNVSTLELGDSALYLCASSLTSGTYTDTQYFGPGTRLTVL.

The chain uses TRBV19 and TRBJ2-7, with D possibly TRBD1 on 7 matching bases. Trimming cost V 6 bases and J 0 bases, with 24 bases left between them. Looked up from germline, CDR1 is LNHDA and CDR2 is SQIVND (reference sequence). The CDR3 sequence is 18 residues long. Written as DNA, the CDR3 is TGTGCCAGTAGAAGAGGGGGGACAGCGACCTTAAGCTCCTACGAGCAGTACTTC. Translating it yields CASRRGGTATLSSYEQYF. Variable domain in full (rest from reference TRBV19 and TRBJ2-7): DGGITQSPKYLFRKEGQNVTLSCEQNLNHDAMYWYRQDPGQGLRLIYYSQIVNDFQKGDIAEGYSVSREKKESFPLTVTSAQKNPTAFYLCASRRGGTATLSSYEQYFGPGTRLTVT.

About this clone: It is likely a read error, because the conserved phenylalanine at the end of the CDR3 is missing. No DNA is shown, since the ends of the CDR3 on it are uncertain; the CDR3 is the one TCRdb lists. The rearrangement uses TRBV11-3 and TRBJ1-1; the table's D call of TRBD1 was not tested on the DNA. CDR1 SGHNT and CDR2 YENEEA come from the germline V gene. From its first to its last residue, the CDR3 has 11 amino acids. The CDR3 sequence: CASSLGDRVSI.

This clone was seen only a few times. The chain is built from TRBV7-9 and TRBJ2-1, with TRBD2 identical over 9 bases. From germline, CDR1 is SEHNR and CDR2 FQNEAQ (reference sequence). The CDR3 has 16 amino acids. J was trimmed by 4 bases and V by 3 bases; bases with no gene match: 7. The CDR3 region has the DNA TGTGCCAGCAGCTTCTCAGCGGGAGGAGGATACAATGAGCAGTTCTTC. Its translation is CASSFSAGGGYNEQFF.